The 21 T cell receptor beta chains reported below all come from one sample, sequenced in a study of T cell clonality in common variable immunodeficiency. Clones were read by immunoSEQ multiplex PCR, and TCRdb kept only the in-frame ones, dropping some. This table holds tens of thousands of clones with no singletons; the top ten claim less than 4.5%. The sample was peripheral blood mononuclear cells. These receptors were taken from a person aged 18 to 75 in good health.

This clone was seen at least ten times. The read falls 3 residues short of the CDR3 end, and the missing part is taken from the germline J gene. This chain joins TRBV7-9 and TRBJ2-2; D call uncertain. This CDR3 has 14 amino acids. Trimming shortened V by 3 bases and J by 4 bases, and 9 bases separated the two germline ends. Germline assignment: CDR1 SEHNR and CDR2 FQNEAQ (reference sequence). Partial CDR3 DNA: TGTGCCAGCAGCTTTAGCAAAGGCACCGGGGAG. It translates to CASSFSKGTGE. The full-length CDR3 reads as CASSFSKGTGELFF.

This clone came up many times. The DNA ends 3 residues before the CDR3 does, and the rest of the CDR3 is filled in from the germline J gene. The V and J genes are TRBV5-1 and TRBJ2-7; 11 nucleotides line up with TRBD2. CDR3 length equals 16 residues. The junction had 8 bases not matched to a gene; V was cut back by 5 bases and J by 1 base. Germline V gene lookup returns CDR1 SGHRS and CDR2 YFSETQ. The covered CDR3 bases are TGCGCCAGCAGAACAACTAGCGGGAGTACGTCCTACGAG. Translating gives CASRTTSGSTSYE. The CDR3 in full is CASRTTSGSTSYEQYF.

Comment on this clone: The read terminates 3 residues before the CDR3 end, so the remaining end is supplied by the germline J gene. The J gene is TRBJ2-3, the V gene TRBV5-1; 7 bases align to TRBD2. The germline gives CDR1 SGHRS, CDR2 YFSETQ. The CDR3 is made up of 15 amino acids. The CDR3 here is CASSGGGGTQETQYF. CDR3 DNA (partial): TGCGCCAGCTCTGGGGGGGGAGGAACGCAAGAGACG.

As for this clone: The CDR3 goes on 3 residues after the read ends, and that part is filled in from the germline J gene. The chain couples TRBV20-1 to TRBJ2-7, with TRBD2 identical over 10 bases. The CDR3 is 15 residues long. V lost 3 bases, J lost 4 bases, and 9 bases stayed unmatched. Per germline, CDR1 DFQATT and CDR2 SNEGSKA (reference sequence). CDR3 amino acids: CSASPPLAGRYEQYF. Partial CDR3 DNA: TGCAGTGCTAGCCCCCCACTAGCGGGGAGGTACGAG.

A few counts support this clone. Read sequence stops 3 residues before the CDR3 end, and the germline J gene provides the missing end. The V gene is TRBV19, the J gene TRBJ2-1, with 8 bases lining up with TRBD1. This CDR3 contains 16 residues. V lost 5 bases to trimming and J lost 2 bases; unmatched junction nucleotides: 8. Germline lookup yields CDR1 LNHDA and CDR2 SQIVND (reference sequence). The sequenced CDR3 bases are TGTGCCAGTAGTTCCCAACAGGGGGGCGCCTACAATGAG. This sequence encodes CASSSQQGGAYNE. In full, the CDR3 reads CASSSQQGGAYNEQFF.

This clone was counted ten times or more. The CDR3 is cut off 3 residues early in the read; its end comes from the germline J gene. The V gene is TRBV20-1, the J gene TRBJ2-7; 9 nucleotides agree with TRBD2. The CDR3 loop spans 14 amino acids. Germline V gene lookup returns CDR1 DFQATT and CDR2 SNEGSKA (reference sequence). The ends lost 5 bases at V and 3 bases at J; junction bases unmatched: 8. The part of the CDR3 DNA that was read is TGCAGTGCTCGAAGCGGGGGGAAGAGCTACGAG. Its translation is CSARSGGKSYE. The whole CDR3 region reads CSARSGGKSYEQYF.

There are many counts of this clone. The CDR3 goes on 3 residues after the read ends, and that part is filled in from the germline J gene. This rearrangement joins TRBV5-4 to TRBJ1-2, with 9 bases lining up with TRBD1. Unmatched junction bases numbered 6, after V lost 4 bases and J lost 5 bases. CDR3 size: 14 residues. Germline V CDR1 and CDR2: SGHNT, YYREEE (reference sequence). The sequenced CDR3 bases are TGTGCCAGCAGCAGGGACAGGGTTGGGTATGGC. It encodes CASSRDRVGYG. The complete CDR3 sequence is CASSRDRVGYGYTF.

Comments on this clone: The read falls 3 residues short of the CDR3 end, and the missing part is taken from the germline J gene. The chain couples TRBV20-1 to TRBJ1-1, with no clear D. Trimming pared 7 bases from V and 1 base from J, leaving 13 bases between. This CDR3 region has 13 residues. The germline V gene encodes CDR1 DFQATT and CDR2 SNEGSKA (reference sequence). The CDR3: CSVARIGNTEAFF. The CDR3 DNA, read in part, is TGCAGTGTCGCCAGGATAGGGAACACTGAA.

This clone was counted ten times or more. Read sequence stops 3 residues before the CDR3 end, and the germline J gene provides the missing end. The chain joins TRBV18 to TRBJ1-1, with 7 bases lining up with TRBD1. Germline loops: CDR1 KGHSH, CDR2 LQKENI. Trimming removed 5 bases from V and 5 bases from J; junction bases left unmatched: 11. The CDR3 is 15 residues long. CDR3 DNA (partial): TGTGCCAGCTCAAGGCAGGGGGTCTTTTCGACTGAA. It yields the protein CASSRQGVFSTE. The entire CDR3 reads CASSRQGVFSTEAFF. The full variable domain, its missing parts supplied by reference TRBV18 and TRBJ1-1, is NAGVMQNPRHLVRRRGQEARLRCSPMKGHSHVYWYRQLPEEGLKFMVYLQKENIIDESGMPKERFSAEFPKEGPSILRIQQVVRGDSAAYFCASSRQGVFSTEAFFGQGTRLTVV.

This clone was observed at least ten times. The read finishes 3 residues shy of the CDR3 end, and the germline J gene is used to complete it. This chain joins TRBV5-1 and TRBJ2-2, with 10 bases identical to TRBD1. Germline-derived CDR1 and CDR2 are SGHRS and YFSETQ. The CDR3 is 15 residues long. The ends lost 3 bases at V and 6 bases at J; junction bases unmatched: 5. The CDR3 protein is CASSSRDRGPGELFF. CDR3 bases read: TGCGCCAGCAGCTCCCGGGACAGGGGACCCGGGGAG.

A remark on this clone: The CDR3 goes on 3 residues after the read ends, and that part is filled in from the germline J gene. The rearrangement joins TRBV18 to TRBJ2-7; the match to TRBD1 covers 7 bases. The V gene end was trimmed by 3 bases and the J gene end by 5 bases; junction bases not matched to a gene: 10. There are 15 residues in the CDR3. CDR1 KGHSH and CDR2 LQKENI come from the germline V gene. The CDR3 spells CASSPRTDRDDEQYF. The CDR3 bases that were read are TGTGCCAGCTCACCGCGGACCGACAGGGACGACGAG.

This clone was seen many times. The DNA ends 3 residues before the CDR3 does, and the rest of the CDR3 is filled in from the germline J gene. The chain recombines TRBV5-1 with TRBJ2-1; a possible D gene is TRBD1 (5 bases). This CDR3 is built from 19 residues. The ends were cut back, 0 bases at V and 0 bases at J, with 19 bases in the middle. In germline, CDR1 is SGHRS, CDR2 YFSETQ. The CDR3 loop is CASSLGQGNLVSSYNEQFF. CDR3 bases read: TGCGCCAGCAGCTTGGGCCAGGGAAACCTTGTTAGCTCCTACAATGAG. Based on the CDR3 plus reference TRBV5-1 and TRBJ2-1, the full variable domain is KAGVTQTPRYLIKTRGQQVTLSCSPISGHRSVSWYQQTPGQGLQFLFEYFSETQRNKGNFPGRFSGRQFSNSRSEMNVSTLELGDSALYLCASSLGQGNLVSSYNEQFFGPGTRLTVL.

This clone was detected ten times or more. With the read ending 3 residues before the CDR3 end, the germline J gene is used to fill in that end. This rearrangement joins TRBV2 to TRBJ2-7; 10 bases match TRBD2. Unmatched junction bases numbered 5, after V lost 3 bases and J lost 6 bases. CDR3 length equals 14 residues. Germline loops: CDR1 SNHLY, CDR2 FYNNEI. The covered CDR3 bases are TGTGCCAGCAGTGACGGTCTAGCGGGGGTCGAG. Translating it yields CASSDGLAGVE. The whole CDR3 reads CASSDGLAGVEQYF.

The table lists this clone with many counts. The CDR3 DNA, read in part, is TGTGCCAGCAGCCGGAGACTAGTAAATGAG. Its translation: CASSRRLVNE. The entire CDR3 reads CASSRRLVNEQFF. The chain links TRBV14 to TRBJ2-1; possibly TRBD2 for D (6 bases). The sequence runs out 3 residues before the end of the CDR3; the remainder is reconstructed from the germline J gene. Between the trimmed V and J ends, which lost 4 bases and 7 bases, there was a span of 11 bases. CDR1 and CDR2 (germline): SGHDN, FVKESK. This CDR3 is built from 13 residues.

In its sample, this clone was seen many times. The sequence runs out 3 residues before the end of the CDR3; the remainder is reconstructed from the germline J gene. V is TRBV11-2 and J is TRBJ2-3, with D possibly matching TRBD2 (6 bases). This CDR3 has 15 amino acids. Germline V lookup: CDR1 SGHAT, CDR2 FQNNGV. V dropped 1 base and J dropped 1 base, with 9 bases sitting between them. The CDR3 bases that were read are TGTGCCAGCAGCTTAGGCGCTAGCGGCACAGATACG. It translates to CASSLGASGTDT. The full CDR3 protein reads CASSLGASGTDTQYF.

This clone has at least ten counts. CDR3: CASSPLGGSGGAFEQYF. The DNA read from the CDR3 is TGTGCCAGCAGCCCTTTGGGGGGTAGCGGGGGGGCTTTCGAG. The V gene is TRBV4-2, the J gene TRBJ2-7; 11 bases fit TRBD2. Read sequence stops 3 residues before the CDR3 end, and the germline J gene provides the missing end. Germline V CDR1 and CDR2: LGHNA, YNFKEQ. Trimming cost V 4 bases and J 6 bases; bases outside gene matches: 14. This CDR3 region has 17 residues.

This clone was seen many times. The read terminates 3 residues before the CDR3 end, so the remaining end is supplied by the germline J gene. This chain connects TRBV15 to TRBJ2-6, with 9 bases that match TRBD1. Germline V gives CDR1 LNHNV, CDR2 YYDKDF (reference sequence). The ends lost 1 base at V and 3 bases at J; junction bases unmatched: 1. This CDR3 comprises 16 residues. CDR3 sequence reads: CATSRGQGDGANVLTF. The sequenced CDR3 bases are TGTGCCACCAGCAGAGGACAGGGGGATGGGGCCAACGTC.

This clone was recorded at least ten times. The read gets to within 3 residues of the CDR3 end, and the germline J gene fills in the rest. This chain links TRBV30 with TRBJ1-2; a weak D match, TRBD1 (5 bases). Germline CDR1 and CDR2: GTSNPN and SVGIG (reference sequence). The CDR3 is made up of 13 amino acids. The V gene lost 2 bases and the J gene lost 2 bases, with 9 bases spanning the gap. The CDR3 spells CAWSRKGNYGYTF. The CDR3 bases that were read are TGTGCCTGGAGTAGGAAGGGGAACTATGGC.

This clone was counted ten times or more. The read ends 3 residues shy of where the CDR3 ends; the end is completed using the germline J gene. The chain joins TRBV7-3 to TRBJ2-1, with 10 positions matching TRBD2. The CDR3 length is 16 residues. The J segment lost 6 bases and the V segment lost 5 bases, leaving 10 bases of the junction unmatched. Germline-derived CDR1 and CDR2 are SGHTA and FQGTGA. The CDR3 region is CASSPPPSGSRNEQFF. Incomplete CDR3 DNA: TGTGCCAGCAGCCCCCCCCCTAGCGGGAGCCGCAATGAG. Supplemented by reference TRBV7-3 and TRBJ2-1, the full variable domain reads GAGVSQTPSNKVTEKGKYVELRCDPISGHTALYWYRQSLGQGPEFLIYFQGTGAADDSGLPNDRFFAVRPEGSVSTLKIQRTERGDSAVYLCASSPPPSGSRNEQFFGPGTRLTVL.

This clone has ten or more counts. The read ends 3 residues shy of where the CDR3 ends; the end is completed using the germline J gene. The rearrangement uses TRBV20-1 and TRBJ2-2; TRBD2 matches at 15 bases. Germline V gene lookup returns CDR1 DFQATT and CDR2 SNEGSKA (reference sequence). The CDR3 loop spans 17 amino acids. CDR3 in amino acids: CSASDRTSGRAGVRLFF. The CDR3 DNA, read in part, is TGCAGTGCTAGCGATAGGACTAGCGGGAGGGCCGGAGTACGG.

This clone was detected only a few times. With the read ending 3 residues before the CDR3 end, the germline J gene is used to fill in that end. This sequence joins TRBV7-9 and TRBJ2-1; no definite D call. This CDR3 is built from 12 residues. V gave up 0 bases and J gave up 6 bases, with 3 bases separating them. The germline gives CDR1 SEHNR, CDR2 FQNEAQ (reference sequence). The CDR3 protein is CASSLARNEQFF. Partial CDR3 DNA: TGTGCCAGCAGCTTAGCCCGCAATGAG.